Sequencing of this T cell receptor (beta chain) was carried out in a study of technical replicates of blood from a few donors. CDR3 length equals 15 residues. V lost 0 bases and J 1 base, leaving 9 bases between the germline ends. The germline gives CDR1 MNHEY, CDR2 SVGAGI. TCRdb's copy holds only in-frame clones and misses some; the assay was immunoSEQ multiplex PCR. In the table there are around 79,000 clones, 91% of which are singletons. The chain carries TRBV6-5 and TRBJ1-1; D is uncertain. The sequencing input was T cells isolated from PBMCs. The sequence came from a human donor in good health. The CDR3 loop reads CASSYSMGGNTEAFF. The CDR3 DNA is TGTGCCAGCAGTTACTCGATGGGAGGGAACACTGAAGCTTTCTTT.